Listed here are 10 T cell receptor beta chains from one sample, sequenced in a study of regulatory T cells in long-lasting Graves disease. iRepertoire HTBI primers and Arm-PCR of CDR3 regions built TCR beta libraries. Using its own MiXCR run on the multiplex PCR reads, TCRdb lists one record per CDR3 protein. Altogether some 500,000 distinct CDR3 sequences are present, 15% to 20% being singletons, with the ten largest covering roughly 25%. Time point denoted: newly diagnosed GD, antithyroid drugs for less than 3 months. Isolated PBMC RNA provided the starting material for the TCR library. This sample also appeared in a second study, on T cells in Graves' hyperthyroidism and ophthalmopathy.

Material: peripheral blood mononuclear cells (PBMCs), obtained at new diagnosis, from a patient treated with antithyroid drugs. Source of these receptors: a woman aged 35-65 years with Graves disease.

CDR3 in DNA: TGTGCCAGCAGTGAATCTGGGGATACGCAGTATTTT. Its protein product is CASSESGDTQYF. The chain recombines TRBV25-1 with TRBJ2-3; D is unresolved. V lost 1 base and J 6 bases, leaving 5 bases between the germline ends. CDR1 is MGHDK and CDR2 is SYGVNS in the germline V gene. The CDR3 length is 12 residues.

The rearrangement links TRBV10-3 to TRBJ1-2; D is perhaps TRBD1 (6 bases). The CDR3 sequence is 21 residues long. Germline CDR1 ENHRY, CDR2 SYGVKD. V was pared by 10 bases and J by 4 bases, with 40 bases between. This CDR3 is CASRVGGGGRFYPLTLYGYTF. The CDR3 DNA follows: TGTGCCAGCCGGGTCGGCGGAGGGGGGAGGTTCTACCCCCTTACCCTCTATGGCTACACCTTC.

The CDR3 here is CASTLTRPGELFF. CDR3 bases: TGTGCCAGCACCCTCACCCGCCCCGGGGAGCTGTTTTTT. This rearrangement joins TRBV27 to TRBJ2-2; D unresolved. Germline assignment: CDR1 MNHEY and CDR2 SMNVEV (reference sequence). The CDR3 has 13 residues. V lost 7 bases, J lost 6 bases, and 12 bases lay in between.

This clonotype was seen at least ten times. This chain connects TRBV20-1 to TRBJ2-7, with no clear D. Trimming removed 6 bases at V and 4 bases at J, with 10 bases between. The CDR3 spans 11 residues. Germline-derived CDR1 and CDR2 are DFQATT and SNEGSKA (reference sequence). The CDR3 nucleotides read TGCAGTGCACCGGGCGTTTACGAGCAGTACTTC. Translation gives CSAPGVYEQYF.

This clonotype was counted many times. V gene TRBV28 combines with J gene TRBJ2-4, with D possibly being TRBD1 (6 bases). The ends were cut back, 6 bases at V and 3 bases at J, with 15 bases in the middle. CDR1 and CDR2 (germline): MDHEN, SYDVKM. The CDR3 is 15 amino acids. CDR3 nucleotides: TGTGCCAGCAGCCAACAGGGCTCTGGCAAAAACATTCAGTACTTC. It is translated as CASSQQGSGKNIQYF.

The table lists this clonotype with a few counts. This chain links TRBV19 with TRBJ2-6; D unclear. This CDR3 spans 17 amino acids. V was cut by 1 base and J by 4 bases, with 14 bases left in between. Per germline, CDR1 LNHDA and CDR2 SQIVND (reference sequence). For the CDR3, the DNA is TGTGCCAGTAGTATAGGGGAAGGATCGATCGGGGCCAACGTCCTGACTTTC. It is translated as CASSIGEGSIGANVLTF.

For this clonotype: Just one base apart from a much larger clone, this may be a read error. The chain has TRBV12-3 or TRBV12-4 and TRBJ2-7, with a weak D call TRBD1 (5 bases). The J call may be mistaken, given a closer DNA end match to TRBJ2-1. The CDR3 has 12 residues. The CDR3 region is CASSLNRYEQFF. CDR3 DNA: TGTGCCAGCAGCCTGAACAGGTACGAGCAGTTCTTC.

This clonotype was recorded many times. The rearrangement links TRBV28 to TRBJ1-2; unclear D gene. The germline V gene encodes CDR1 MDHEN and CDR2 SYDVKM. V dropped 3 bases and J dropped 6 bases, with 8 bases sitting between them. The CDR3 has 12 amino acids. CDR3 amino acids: CASSFRVDGYTF. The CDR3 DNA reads TGTGCCAGCAGTTTCAGAGTGGATGGCTACACCTTC.

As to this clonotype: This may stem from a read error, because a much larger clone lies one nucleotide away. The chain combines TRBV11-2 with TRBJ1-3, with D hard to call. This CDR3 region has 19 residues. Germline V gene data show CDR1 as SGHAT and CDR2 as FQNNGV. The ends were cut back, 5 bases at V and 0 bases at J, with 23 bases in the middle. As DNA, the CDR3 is TGTGCCAGCAGCCCCTTCCCTAGGTCTCAGGCTACCTCTGGAAACACCATATATTTT. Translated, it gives CASSPFPRSQATSGNTIYF.

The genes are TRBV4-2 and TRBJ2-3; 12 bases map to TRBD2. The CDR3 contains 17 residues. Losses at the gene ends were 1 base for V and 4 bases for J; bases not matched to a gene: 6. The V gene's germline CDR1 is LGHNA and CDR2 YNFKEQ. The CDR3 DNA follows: TGTGCCAGCAGCCAAGTCCCCGCTAGCGGGGGGGCAGATACGCAGTATTTT. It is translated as CASSQVPASGGADTQYF.